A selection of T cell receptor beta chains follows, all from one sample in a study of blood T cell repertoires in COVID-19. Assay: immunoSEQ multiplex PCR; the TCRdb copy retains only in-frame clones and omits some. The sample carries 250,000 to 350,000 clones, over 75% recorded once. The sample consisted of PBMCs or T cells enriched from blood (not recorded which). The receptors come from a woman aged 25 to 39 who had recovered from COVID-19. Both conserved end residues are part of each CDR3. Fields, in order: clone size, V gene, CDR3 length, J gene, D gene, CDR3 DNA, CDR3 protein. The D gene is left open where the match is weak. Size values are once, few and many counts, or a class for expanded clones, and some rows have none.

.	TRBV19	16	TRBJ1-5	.	TGTGCCAGTAGTAACTCTCAGGGAATGCCCCAGCAGCCCCAGCATTTT	CASSNSQGMPQQPQHF
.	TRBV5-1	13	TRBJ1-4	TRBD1	TGCGCCAGCAAAACAGGGGTGGGTGAAAAACTGTTTTTT	CASKTGVGEKLFF
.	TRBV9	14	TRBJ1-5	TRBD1	TGTGCCAGCAGCGGGAAGGGGGCGAATCAGCCCCAGCATTTT	CASSGKGANQPQHF
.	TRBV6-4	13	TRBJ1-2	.	TGTGCCAGCAGTCCCGGGACAAACTATGGCTACACCTTC	CASSPGTNYGYTF
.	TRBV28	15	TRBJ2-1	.	TGTGCCAGCAGCCGGACACTTGACTCCTACAATGAGCAGTTCTTC	CASSRTLDSYNEQFF
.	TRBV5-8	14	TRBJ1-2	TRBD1	TGTGCCAGCAGCTTGGCAGGGGGCTACTATGGCTACACCTTC	CASSLAGGYYGYTF
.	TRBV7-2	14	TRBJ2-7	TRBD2	TGTGCCAGCAGTGCGGTAGCGGGGACCTACGAGCAGTACTTC	CASSAVAGTYEQYF
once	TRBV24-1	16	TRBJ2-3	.	TGTGCCACCAGTGACCTGACAGATTCTAGCACAGATACGCAGTATTTT	CATSDLTDSSTDTQYF
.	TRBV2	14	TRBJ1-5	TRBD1	TGTGCCAGCAGTCCCACAGGGGGCAATCAGCCCCAGCATTTT	CASSPTGGNQPQHF
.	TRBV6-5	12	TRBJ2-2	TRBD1	TGTGCCAGCACTCTGGACAGGGTACAGCTGTTTTTT	CASTLDRVQLFF
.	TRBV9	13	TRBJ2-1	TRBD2	TGTGCCAGCAGAAGGACTAGCGGGAGTGAGCAGTTCTTC	CASRRTSGSEQFF
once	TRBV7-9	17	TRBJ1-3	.	TGTGCCAGCAGGTTTGCTCGGACAGAGTTGAATGGAAACACCATATATTTT	CASRFARTELNGNTIYF
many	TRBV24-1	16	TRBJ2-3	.	TGTGCCACCAGTGACCAAACAGGGCTAACCACAGATACGCAGTATTTT	CATSDQTGLTTDTQYF
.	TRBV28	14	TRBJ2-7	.	TGTGCCAGCAGTCTACTACAGGGATTCTACGAGCAGTACTTC	CASSLLQGFYEQYF
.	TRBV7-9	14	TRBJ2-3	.	TGTGCCAGCAGCTTAGATAGCCAGGGAAATACGCAGTATTTT	CASSLDSQGNTQYF
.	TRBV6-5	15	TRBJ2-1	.	TGTGCCAGCAGTTACACTAGTCGGTCCTACAATGAGCAGTTCTTC	CASSYTSRSYNEQFF
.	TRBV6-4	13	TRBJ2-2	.	TGTGCCAGCAGTGACGGTAGCACCGGGGAGCTGTTTTTT	CASSDGSTGELFF
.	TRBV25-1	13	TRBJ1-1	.	TGTGCCAGCACGGGCCCGGGGGACACTGAAGCTTTCTTT	CASTGPGDTEAFF
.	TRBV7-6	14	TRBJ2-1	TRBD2	TGTGCCAGCAGCTTAGCGCTACTAGCGGATGAGCAGTTCTTC	CASSLALLADEQFF
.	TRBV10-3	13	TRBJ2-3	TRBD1	TGTGCCATCAGGGAGGACAGGACAGATACGCAGTATTTT	CAIREDRTDTQYF
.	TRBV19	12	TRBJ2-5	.	TGTGCCAGTAGTACTAGACAAGAGACCCAGTACTTC	CASSTRQETQYF
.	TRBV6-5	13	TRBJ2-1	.	TGTGCCAGCAGCCTCCACACAAACAATGAGCAGTTCTTC	CASSLHTNNEQFF
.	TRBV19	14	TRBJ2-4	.	TGTGCCAGTTCGCCCCAGTGGTCCAAAAACATTCAGTACTTC	CASSPQWSKNIQYF
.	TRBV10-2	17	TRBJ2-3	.	TGCGCCAGCAGTGATGGTGGTTGGGAGTTGAGCACAGATACGCAGTATTTT	CASSDGGWELSTDTQYF
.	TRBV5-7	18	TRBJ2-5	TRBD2	TGTGCCAGCAGCCTAGACTGGACTAGCGGGAGAGATTGGGAGACCCAGTACTTC	CASSLDWTSGRDWETQYF
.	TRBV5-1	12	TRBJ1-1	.	TGCGCCAGCAGTCCCCCCGGCACTGAAGCTTTCTTT	CASSPPGTEAFF
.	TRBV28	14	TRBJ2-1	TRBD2	TGTGCCAGCAGGCCACTAGCGACCTACAATGAGCAGTTCTTC	CASRPLATYNEQFF
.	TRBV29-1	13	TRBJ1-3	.	TGCAGCGTGAGGGAAATCACTGGAAACACCATATATTTT	CSVREITGNTIYF
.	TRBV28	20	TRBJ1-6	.	TGTGCCAGCAGTCATCGGGGGAGGGGGTTGCAGGGGTCCTATAATTCACCCCTCCACTTT	CASSHRGRGLQGSYNSPLHF
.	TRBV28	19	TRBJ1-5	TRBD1	TGTGCCAGCAGTTTCTACTATCAGAACTTACAGGGGGCATTTCAGCCCCAGCATTTT	CASSFYYQNLQGAFQPQHF
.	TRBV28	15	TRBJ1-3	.	TGTGCCAGCAGTTTTCTGTTAAACTCTGGAAACACCATATATTTT	CASSFLLNSGNTIYF
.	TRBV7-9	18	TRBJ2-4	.	TGTGCCAGCAGCTGGGTAACAGGGCGGACGGAGCCAAAAAACATTCAGTACTTC	CASSWVTGRTEPKNIQYF
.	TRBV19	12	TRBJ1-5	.	TGTGCCAGTTCACGGGTGGAGCAGCCCCAGCATTTT	CASSRVEQPQHF
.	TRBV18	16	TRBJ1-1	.	TGTGCCAGCTCACCAAATATCGGGGTGCTGAACACTGAAGCTTTCTTT	CASSPNIGVLNTEAFF
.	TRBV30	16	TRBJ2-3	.	TGTGCCTGGAGTACCGGTTTGGCCCCAGGCCCAGATACGCAGTATTTT	CAWSTGLAPGPDTQYF
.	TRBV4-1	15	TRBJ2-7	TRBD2	TGCGCCAGCAGCCCGTCCGGGACTAACCCTTACGAGCAGTACTTC	CASSPSGTNPYEQYF
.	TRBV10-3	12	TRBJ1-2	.	TGTGCCATCGCGGCTGCGAACTATGGCTACACCTTC	CAIAAANYGYTF
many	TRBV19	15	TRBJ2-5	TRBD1	TGTGCCAGTAGTATAGGCGGGACAGGGAAAGAGACCCAGTACTTC	CASSIGGTGKETQYF
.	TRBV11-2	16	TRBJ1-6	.	TGTGCCAGCAGCTTATATGAGAGTAGGGGGAATTCACCCCTCCACTTT	CASSLYESRGNSPLHF
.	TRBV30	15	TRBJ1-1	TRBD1	TGTGCCTCCGACCGACGACACAGGGGGATCACTGAAGCTTTCTTT	CASDRRHRGITEAFF
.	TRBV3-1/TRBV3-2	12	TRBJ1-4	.	TGTGCCAGCAGCCACGGGAGGGAAAAACTGTTTTTT	CASSHGREKLFF
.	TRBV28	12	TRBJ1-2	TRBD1	TGTGCCAGCAGTTTAGGGACAGGGGGCTACACCTTC	CASSLGTGGYTF
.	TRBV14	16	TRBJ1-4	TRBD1	TGTGCCAGCAGACGGACAGGGGAGCTCCCTCTCCAAAAACTGTTTTTT	CASRRTGELPLQKLFF
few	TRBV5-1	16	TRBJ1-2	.	TGCGCCAGCAGCTTGTCTCCCGGGGGTTTTAACTATGGCTACACCTTC	CASSLSPGGFNYGYTF
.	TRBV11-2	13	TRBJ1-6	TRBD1	TGTGCCAGCAGCATTACAGGGGCCTCACCCCTCCACTTT	CASSITGASPLHF
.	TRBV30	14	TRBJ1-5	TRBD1	TGTGCCTGGAGGCCGACAGGGGAAGGTCAGCCCCAGCATTTT	CAWRPTGEGQPQHF
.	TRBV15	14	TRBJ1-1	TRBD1	TGTGCCACCAGCAATAGGGGACAGAGCACTGAAGCTTTCTTT	CATSNRGQSTEAFF
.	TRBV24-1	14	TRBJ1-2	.	TGTGCCACCAGTGATAGCAGGACAGTCTATGGCTACACCTTC	CATSDSRTVYGYTF
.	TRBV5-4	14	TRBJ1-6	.	TGTGCCAGCAGCAGAGTGCCCTATAATTCACCCCTCCACTTT	CASSRVPYNSPLHF
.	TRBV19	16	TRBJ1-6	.	TGTGCCAGTAGTATAAAGGGCAGGGGTCCGTTTTCACCCCTCCACTTT	CASSIKGRGPFSPLHF
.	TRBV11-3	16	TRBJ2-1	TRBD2	TGTGCCAGCAGCTTAGAGGGGACTAGCGGGCTCAATGAGCAGTTCTTC	CASSLEGTSGLNEQFF
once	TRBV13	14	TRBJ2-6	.	TGTGCCAGCAGCTTAGTAACTGGGGCCAACGTCCTGACTTTC	CASSLVTGANVLTF